This TCR beta chain was retrieved from a study of breast tumors, draining lymph nodes, adjacent tissues. Study observations and caveats: Tumor and nontumor repertoires were significantly more similar in luminal-like than in basal-like breast cancer.

The lymph nodes were axillary draining lymph nodes from breast cancer patients. This clonotype was found many times. Antigen unknown. TCRdb analysed the multiplex PCR reads with MiXCR anew, one entry per CDR3 protein. The profile covers 250,000 or so distinct CDR3 sequences, with about 33% appearing a single time and 0.85% to 1.2% taken by the ten largest. V lost 4 bases to trimming and J lost 0 bases, with 13 bases between them. This CDR3 is 16 amino acids long. In germline, CDR1 is SGHRS, CDR2 YFSETQ. The receptor's source is a female donor with breast cancer. Some clones in this sample may be carry-over from other donors' samples. The rearrangement links TRBV5-1 to TRBJ1-4; the D gene is possibly TRBD1 (6 bases). Sequenced material: axillary lymph node tissue. The CDR3 protein is CASSPRRGTTNEKLFF. CDR3 nucleotides: TGCGCCAGCAGCCCGAGGAGGGGGACAACTAATGAAAAACTGTTTTTT.